This T cell receptor (beta chain) derives from a study of T cell repertoires in cytomegalovirus infection. For the study at large: CMV epitopes, recently identified HLA-C-restricted and well-studied HLA-B-restricted, were used. CMV infection and matching HLA type were both indicated by public TCR beta signatures.

This CDR3 region has 17 residues. The ends were cut back, 4 bases at V and 2 bases at J, with 17 bases in the middle. Germline assignment: CDR1 ENHRY and CDR2 SYGVKD. Study-level points and caveats: There were carriers of CMV plus the relevant HLA, and cumulative public TCR beta family frequency identified them. Dominating the ex vivo response were TCR beta clonotypes that were CMV-specific and HLA-C-restricted.

TCRdb reprocessed the reads with MiXCR, giving one entry per CDR3 protein. The data show 700,000 to 900,000 distinct CDR3 sequences, about 28% seen once. Of note for this clonotype: As yet, its antigen is unknown.

The sequencing used cultured CD8+ T cells from PBMCs, collected from culture after CMV antigen stimulation. The chain employs TRBV10-3 and TRBJ2-2; possible D gene TRBD1, 6 bases. This sequence originates from a human donor in good health (CMV status not recorded). Some clones in this sample may be carry-over from other donors' samples. CDR3 in DNA: TGTGCCATCAGTGGGGGACAACTCGCCGACAACACCGGGGAGCTGTTTTTT. Protein: CAISGGQLADNTGELFF.